These 27 T cell receptor beta chains originate from one sample sequenced in a study of T cell responses to AZD1222 COVID-19 vaccine. Measured with immunoSEQ multiplex PCR; TCRdb has only the in-frame clones, and not every one. The table has 98,000 or so clones, over 90% seen once. The starting material was peripheral blood, obtained on day 0 of AZD1222 vaccination. The source of these receptors is an adult in good health.

The chain joins TRBV5-1 to TRBJ2-7; D is tentatively TRBD1 or TRBD2 (5 bases each). The germline V and J ends were trimmed by 4 bases and 6 bases, with 23 bases remaining between them. Germline V gene sequence: CDR1 SGHRS, CDR2 YFSETQ. This CDR3 region has 16 residues. The CDR3 reads CASSPRGRGAEGEQYF. DNA for the CDR3: TGCGCCAGCAGCCCCCGAGGTAGGGGTGCCGAGGGCGAGCAGTACTTC.

The rearrangement uses TRBV4-3 and TRBJ1-3, with D unresolved. V lost 1 base and J lost 10, with 20 bases in between. CDR1 and CDR2 from the germline V gene are LGHNA and YSLEER. The CDR3 covers 16 residues. The CDR3 DNA sequence: TGCGCCAGCAGCCAAGGTACCGAAAGCACGGTGGGAACCATATATTTT. It translates to CASSQGTESTVGTIYF.

V usage is TRBV15 and J usage is TRBJ2-7; D is uncertain. The V gene lost 3 bases and the J gene lost 3 bases, with 12 bases spanning the gap. The CDR3 covers 14 residues. Per the germline V gene, CDR1 is LNHNV and CDR2 is YYDKDF (reference sequence). CDR3: CATSSSSWGYEQYF. CDR3 DNA: TGTGCCACCAGCAGCTCTTCTTGGGGCTACGAGCAGTACTTC.

The V gene is TRBV7-3, the J gene TRBJ2-4, with 9 bases that match TRBD1. The CDR3 spans 13 residues. V was pared by 3 bases and J by 8 bases, with 2 bases of the junction left unmatched. In germline, CDR1 is SGHTA, CDR2 FQGTGA. CDR3: CASSLGQGDIQYF. The CDR3 coding sequence is TGTGCCAGCAGCTTGGGACAGGGTGACATTCAGTACTTC.

V usage is TRBV28 and J usage is TRBJ1-2; D unclear. The CDR3 sequence is 15 residues long. Germline loops: CDR1 MDHEN, CDR2 SYDVKM. The germline V and J ends were trimmed by 1 base and 8 bases, with 17 bases remaining between them. The CDR3 reads CASSLSYGMAGGYTF. Here the CDR3 DNA reads TGTGCCAGCAGTTTATCGTATGGGATGGCGGGCGGCTACACCTTC.

The rearrangement joins TRBV6-5 to TRBJ2-5, with D maybe TRBD1 (6 bases). CDR1 and CDR2 from the germline V gene are MNHEY and SVGAGI. The CDR3 sequence is 12 residues long. Trimming cost V 6 bases and J 7 bases, with 12 bases left between them. CDR3 loop: CASREVQGTQYF. CDR3 DNA sequence: TGTGCCAGCAGGGAGGTACAGGGGACCCAGTACTTC.

The chain couples TRBV27 to TRBJ2-7, with unresolved D. The CDR3 sequence is 15 residues long. Germline-derived CDR1 and CDR2 are MNHEY and SMNVEV (reference sequence). The V end was cut by 3 bases, the J end by 0 bases, with 12 bases between. CDR3 in amino acids: CASSLVSESSYEQYF. The CDR3 DNA reads TGTGCCAGCAGTTTGGTTTCCGAGAGCTCCTACGAGCAGTACTTC.

A few counts support this clone. V gene TRBV5-4 combines with J gene TRBJ1-6, with 7 bases fitting TRBD1. J lost 8 bases, V lost 0 bases, and 5 bases had no gene match. Germline V gene sequence: CDR1 SGHNT, CDR2 YYREEE (reference sequence). This CDR3 contains 15 residues. The CDR3 region has the DNA TGTGCCAGCAGCTTGGGAGGGGGCGCCCATTCACCCCTCCACTTT. It yields the protein CASSLGGGAHSPLHF.

This chain connects TRBV15 to TRBJ2-7, with TRBD2 as a possible D gene (5 bases). CDR1 and CDR2 from the germline V gene are LNHNV and YYDKDF (reference sequence). V was cut by 0 bases and J by 2 bases, with 11 bases left in between. This CDR3 spans 15 amino acids. For the CDR3, the DNA is TGTGCCACCAGCAGAGATCTGGGCGGGCCCTACGAGCAGTACTTC. This encodes CATSRDLGGPYEQYF.

The rearrangement uses TRBV27 and TRBJ2-7, with unresolved D. This CDR3 has 13 amino acids. Germline V gives CDR1 MNHEY, CDR2 SMNVEV (reference sequence). V lost 0 bases, J lost 5 bases, and 8 bases lay in between. The CDR3 bases are TGTGCCAGCAGTTTATCGCACCGAAACGAGCAGTACTTC. The encoded protein is CASSLSHRNEQYF.

Only one count was recorded for this clone. CDR3 DNA sequence: TGTGCCAGCAGCCAAGATTACTATCAAGAGACCCAGTACTTC. Translation gives CASSQDYYQETQYF. The chain uses TRBV3-1 (or the pseudogene TRBV3-2) and TRBJ2-5; D gene ambiguous. With 0 bases removed from V and 2 bases from J, the gap between germline ends came to 7 bases. This CDR3 region has 14 residues. Per the germline V gene, CDR1 is LGHDT and CDR2 is YNNKEL (reference sequence).

The chain is built from TRBV3-1 (or the pseudogene TRBV3-2) and TRBJ2-7; D gene uncertain. The CDR3 length is 12 residues. The V gene's germline CDR1 is LGHDT and CDR2 YNNKEL (reference sequence). Trimming removed 5 bases at V and 2 bases at J, with 7 bases between. Here the CDR3 reads CASSEATYEQYF. DNA of the CDR3: TGTGCCAGCAGCGAAGCCACCTACGAGCAGTACTTC.

V gene TRBV30 combines with J gene TRBJ1-1, with D perhaps matching TRBD1 (5 bases). The germline CDR1 and CDR2 sequences are GTSNPN and SVGIG (reference sequence). The CDR3 covers 12 residues. In DNA form, the CDR3 reads TGTGTGGGACTGGGAATGAACACTGAAGCTTTCTTT. Encoded protein: CVGLGMNTEAFF. The entire variable domain, with the rest obtained from reference TRBV30 and TRBJ1-1, is as follows: SQTIHQWPATLVQPVGSPLSLECTVEGTSNPNLYWYRQAAGRGLQLLFYSVGIGQISSEVPQNLSASRPQDRQFILSSKKLLLSDSGFYLCVGLGMNTEAFFGQGTRLTVV.

This chain joins TRBV7-8 and TRBJ1-4; TRBD1 might be the D (5 bases). Per the germline V gene, CDR1 is SGHVS and CDR2 is FQNEAQ. Deletions cut 1 base from V and 2 bases from J, with 5 bases between. This CDR3 spans 14 amino acids. CDR3 loop: CASSLGDTNEKLFF. In DNA form, the CDR3 reads TGTGCCAGCAGCTTAGGGGACACTAATGAAAAACTGTTTTTT. Based on the CDR3 plus reference TRBV7-8 and TRBJ1-4, the full variable domain is GAGVSQSPRYKVAKRGQDVALRCDPISGHVSLFWYQQALGQGPEFLTYFQNEAQLDKSGLPSDRFFAERPEGSVSTLKIQRTQQEDSAVYLCASSLGDTNEKLFFGSGTQLSVL.

This sequence joins TRBV28 and TRBJ1-5; TRBD1 matches 10 bases. V trimming: 6 bases; J trimming: 6 bases; junction bases outside the gene matches: 5. Germline V gene sequence: CDR1 MDHEN, CDR2 SYDVKM. This CDR3 is 14 amino acids long. CDR3 sequence: CASSQGQGSQPQHF. The CDR3 bases are TGTGCCAGCAGCCAGGGACAGGGGAGTCAGCCCCAGCATTTT.

The chain links TRBV21-1 to TRBJ2-2; the table assigns TRBD1, which was not confirmed against the DNA. TRBV21-1 is marked as a pseudogene. This CDR3 contains 16 residues. The chain's CDR3 is CASSKELRDPTGELFF. CDR3 coding DNA: TGTGCCAGCAGCAAAGAGCTCAGGGATCCCACCGGGGAGCTGTTTTTT.

This clone was counted ten times or more. J is TRBJ2-1 and V is TRBV3-1 (or the pseudogene TRBV3-2); D remains unclear. Germline-derived CDR1 and CDR2 are LGHDT and YNNKEL (reference sequence). The V gene lost 4 bases and the J gene lost 2 bases, with 12 bases spanning the gap. The length of the CDR3 is 15 residues. This CDR3 reads CASSPAGSPYNEQFF. DNA of the CDR3: TGTGCCAGCAGCCCGGCAGGCTCCCCCTACAATGAGCAGTTCTTC.

The chain recombines TRBV28 with TRBJ1-1; 8 positions match TRBD1. This CDR3 comprises 14 residues. V was pared by 4 bases and J by 1 base, with 2 bases of the junction left unmatched. Per the germline V gene, CDR1 is MDHEN and CDR2 is SYDVKM. Written as DNA, the CDR3 is TGTGCCAGCAGTTCACAGGGGGAGAACACTGAAGCTTTCTTT. It is translated as CASSSQGENTEAFF.

V gene TRBV28 combines with J gene TRBJ1-2; 9 bases agree with TRBD1. The CDR3 is 16 residues long. In germline, CDR1 is MDHEN, CDR2 SYDVKM. With V trimmed by 4 bases and J by 1 base, 7 bases remained unmatched. The CDR3 sequence: CASSSGTGFFNYGYTF. The DNA of the CDR3 is TGTGCCAGCAGTTCCGGGACAGGGTTTTTTAACTATGGCTACACCTTC.

Turning to this clone: A clone one base away is much larger, so this may be a read error. This rearrangement joins TRBV6-4 to TRBJ2-2; D remains unclear. The V gene lost 0 bases and the J gene lost 3 bases, with 2 bases spanning the gap. This CDR3 has 13 amino acids. CDR1 MRHNA and CDR2 SNTAGT come from the germline V gene. The DNA of the CDR3 is TGTGCCAGCAGTGACTCGGACACCGGGGAGCTGTTTTTT. Its protein is CASSDSDTGELFF.

The chain couples TRBV2 to TRBJ1-1; D call uncertain. CDR3 length: 15 residues. Germline CDR1 and CDR2: SNHLY and FYNNEI. Deletions cut 6 bases from V and 5 bases from J, with 19 bases between. In DNA, the CDR3 is TGTGCCAGCAGCGAGAACGGACGGGCGGGGACTGAAGCTTTCTTT. Protein product: CASSENGRAGTEAFF.

In nucleotides, the CDR3 is TGCGCCAGCAGCTTGGGGCGGACATCAGAATCACCCCTCCACTTT. Amino acid sequence: CASSLGRTSESPLHF. This chain joins TRBV5-1 and TRBJ1-6, with D perhaps TRBD1 (5 bases). The CDR3 sequence is 15 residues long. V dropped 0 bases and J dropped 10 bases, with 14 bases sitting between them. Per the germline V gene, CDR1 is SGHRS and CDR2 is YFSETQ. The full variable domain, with the rest looked up from reference TRBV5-1 and TRBJ1-6, is KAGVTQTPRYLIKTRGQQVTLSCSPISGHRSVSWYQQTPGQGLQFLFEYFSETQRNKGNFPGRFSGRQFSNSRSEMNVSTLELGDSALYLCASSLGRTSESPLHFGNGTRLTVT.

The rearrangement uses TRBV3-1 (or the pseudogene TRBV3-2) and TRBJ2-5; weak D call: TRBD2 (5 bases). Trimming pared 5 bases from V and 1 base from J, leaving 26 bases between. Germline V gene lookup returns CDR1 LGHDT and CDR2 YNNKEL (reference sequence). This CDR3 spans 19 amino acids. CDR3 nucleotide sequence: TGTGCCAGCAGCGCAGAAGGCCCGCCGAACATCGGGATCCAAGAGACCCAGTACTTC. Residues: CASSAEGPPNIGIQETQYF.

Only one count was recorded for this clone. V gene TRBV14 combines with J gene TRBJ2-7, with D perhaps TRBD1 (5 bases). Germline CDR1 reads SGHDN; CDR2 reads FVKESK. V lost 4 bases and J 2 bases, leaving 12 bases between the germline ends. The CDR3 covers 14 residues. The CDR3: CASSPRTPTYEQYF. The CDR3 nucleotides are TGTGCCAGCAGCCCCAGGACACCTACCTACGAGCAGTACTTC.

The J gene is TRBJ1-2, the V gene TRBV6-5; D is possibly TRBD1 (6 bases). V gave up 0 bases and J gave up 8 bases, with 13 bases separating them. The CDR3 loop spans 14 amino acids. Germline-derived CDR1 and CDR2 are MNHEY and SVGAGI. The CDR3: CASSYSPGVGGYTF. The DNA for the CDR3 is TGTGCCAGCAGTTACTCCCCAGGGGTGGGGGGCTACACCTTC.

The chain carries TRBV18 and TRBJ2-3, with D possibly being TRBD2 (5 bases). This CDR3 is built from 16 residues. V lost 2 bases and J lost 0, with 12 bases in between. CDR1 is KGHSH, CDR2 LQKENI, per germline. The CDR3, as DNA: TGTGCCAGCTCACCAGGTCGCGGGTATAGCACAGATACGCAGTATTTT. It is translated as CASSPGRGYSTDTQYF.

J is TRBJ2-7 and V is TRBV5-1, with 10 bases fitting TRBD2. The CDR3 loop spans 15 amino acids. The germline V gene has CDR1 SGHRS and CDR2 YFSETQ. V was clipped by 0 bases and J by 7 bases; unmatched bases: 7. The CDR3 nucleotides are TGCGCCAGCAGCTTGGGAGCGGGAGGGCCGGGGGAGCAGTACTTC. This gives the protein CASSLGAGGPGEQYF. Filled out from reference TRBV5-1 and TRBJ2-7, the complete variable domain reads KAGVTQTPRYLIKTRGQQVTLSCSPISGHRSVSWYQQTPGQGLQFLFEYFSETQRNKGNFPGRFSGRQFSNSRSEMNVSTLELGDSALYLCASSLGAGGPGEQYFGPGTRLTVT.